This T cell receptor (beta chain) was documented in a study of Ad26.COV2.S vaccination and SARS-CoV-2 variants. Whole-study context: It was the COV1001 Ad26.COV2.S trial arm that included the donor.

As to treatment: about 20 received Ad26.COV2.S at low or high dose, single or two shots; 5 received placebo; per-sample allocation not given. Specimen acquisition occurred on day 63 following the initial vaccine or placebo injection. The germline V gene encodes CDR1 SGHRS and CDR2 YFSETQ. The CDR3 has 14 amino acids. Trimming shortened V by 4 bases and J by 3 bases, and 11 bases separated the two germline ends. This clone has a single count. Here immunoSEQ multiplex PCR was the method, and the copy in TCRdb shows in-frame clones only, minus some. The sample yields roughly 320,000 clones, 85% to 90% seen once.

This sample comprised peripheral blood, obtained in a trial of Ad26.COV2.S vaccine versus placebo. This rearrangement joins TRBV5-1 to TRBJ2-4; D unresolved. The TCR was taken from a person between 18 and 59 years old who received the Ad26.COV2.S COVID-19 vaccine or a placebo. This chain's CDR3 is CASSQDGYKNIQYF. CDR3 nucleotides: TGCGCCAGCAGCCAGGACGGGTACAAAAACATTCAGTACTTC.